The present TCR beta chain was sequenced within a study of blood T cell repertoires in COVID-19. Overall study: Both acute and convalescent COVID-19 samples were obtained from the United States, Italy and Spain. T cells, B-cell-depleted T cells, or PBMCs supplied cDNA or gDNA.

How the authors handled the data: The authors estimated nucleated cell counts from reference gene primer amplification. Profiling relied on immunoSEQ multiplex PCR, and the TCRdb table lists in-frame clones only, not all of them. The DNA was the basis for D and trimming; V, J and clone size are from that table. The sample lists about 200,000 clones, around 86% occurring once. The sample holds one count of this clone. Sequenced material: peripheral blood. The clonotype comes from a man aged 35 to 55 with acute or convalescent COVID-19.

The CDR3 loop is CASKKQGAGGEQYF. DNA of the CDR3: TGTGCCAGTAAGAAGCAGGGGGCTGGCGGAGAGCAGTACTTC. The V gene is TRBV6-5, the J gene TRBJ2-7, with TRBD1 matching 8 bases. CDR3 size: 14 residues. Germline assignment: CDR1 MNHEY and CDR2 SVGAGI. The J segment lost 7 bases and the V segment lost 9 bases, leaving 14 bases of the junction unmatched.